The 13 T cell receptor beta chains in this list originate from one sample, sequenced in a study of blood T cell repertoires in COVID-19. Sequencing was performed with immunoSEQ multiplex PCR; in TCRdb, only in-frame clones are kept and a portion is missing. The sample shows about 480,000 clones, nearly 90% of them seen only once. Sequenced material: peripheral blood. These receptor sequences come from a man between 18 and 29 years old with COVID-19, enrolled during active disease.

The V and J genes are TRBV9 and TRBJ2-7; 8 positions agree with TRBD2. V shed 0 bases, J shed 6 bases, and the junction held 5 bases outside the gene matches. This CDR3 comprises 14 residues. Germline-derived CDR1 and CDR2 are SGDLS and YYNGEE. The CDR3: CASSVDGRVGEQYF. The CDR3, as DNA: TGTGCCAGCAGCGTAGACGGGAGGGTAGGCGAGCAGTACTTC.

The chain recombines TRBV7-2 with TRBJ2-1, with TRBD2 identical over 14 bases. The CDR3 contains 15 residues. Germline V lookup: CDR1 SGHTA, CDR2 FQGNSA. The V gene end was trimmed by 5 bases and the J gene end by 10 bases; junction bases not matched to a gene: 7. CDR3 sequence reads: CASSPTSGGAREQFF. DNA for the CDR3: TGTGCCAGCAGCCCGACTAGCGGGGGGGCCCGGGAGCAGTTCTTC.

The chain links TRBV11-2 to TRBJ2-7, with 10 positions matching TRBD2. CDR1 is SGHAT, CDR2 FQNNGV, per germline. The V and J ends lost 2 bases and 1 base, in that order; junction bases with no gene match: 8. This CDR3 contains 17 residues. CDR3 nucleotide sequence: TGTGCCAGCAGCTTAACCGCCGGGACTAGCGTATCCTACGAGCAGTACTTC. Translated: CASSLTAGTSVSYEQYF.

This clone was detected only once. The J gene is TRBJ2-5, the V gene TRBV15; TRBD2 aligns across 11 bases. CDR3 length: 18 amino acids. Germline CDR1 LNHNV, CDR2 YYDKDF (reference sequence). V shed 0 bases and J 0 bases; nucleotides not matched to a gene: 6. The CDR3 loop is CATSRDYTSGGHQETQYF. Here the CDR3 DNA reads TGTGCCACCAGCAGAGATTATACTAGCGGGGGCCACCAAGAGACCCAGTACTTC.

The rearrangement joins TRBV3-1 (or the pseudogene TRBV3-2) to TRBJ2-5; possible D gene TRBD1, 7 bases. With 6 bases removed from V and 4 bases from J, the gap between germline ends came to 18 bases. This CDR3 has 15 residues. From germline, CDR1 is LGHDT and CDR2 YNNKEL (reference sequence). CDR3 protein: CASSWTGGRSETQYF. In DNA form, the CDR3 reads TGTGCCAGCAGTTGGACAGGAGGGAGGTCAGAGACCCAGTACTTC.

The chain links TRBV3-1 (or the pseudogene TRBV3-2) to TRBJ2-7; D not resolved. CDR1 and CDR2 (germline): LGHDT, YNNKEL (reference sequence). The CDR3 loop spans 16 amino acids. Trimming stripped 0 bases from V and 9 bases from J, with 21 bases between. The CDR3 is CASSQEPRPTLDGQYF. CDR3 nucleotides: TGTGCCAGCAGCCAAGAGCCTAGACCGACCCTCGACGGGCAGTACTTC.

The gene calls are TRBV19 and TRBJ1-6; TRBD1 is a possible D gene (6 bases). Trimming took 5 bases from V and 5 from J, leaving 10 bases between them. This CDR3 spans 14 amino acids. Germline V gene sequence: CDR1 LNHDA, CDR2 SQIVND (reference sequence). The DNA for the CDR3 is TGTGCCAGTAGTGCACAGGGCAATAATTCACCCCTCCACTTT. It specifies CASSAQGNNSPLHF.

V usage is TRBV5-4 and J usage is TRBJ2-1, with 7 bases lining up with TRBD2. The trim removed 1 base at V and 1 base at J, leaving 14 bases unmatched. CDR3 size: 19 residues. Germline CDR1 and CDR2: SGHNT and YYREEE (reference sequence). The CDR3 here is CASSLSSIPQRGSYNEQFF. The CDR3 DNA reads as TGTGCCAGCAGCTTGTCGAGCATCCCTCAGCGGGGTTCCTACAATGAGCAGTTCTTC.

The chain carries TRBV6-6 and TRBJ2-7; D perhaps matches TRBD1 (6 bases). V lost 5 bases and J lost 1, with 6 bases in between. The CDR3 runs to 12 residues. Per the germline V gene, CDR1 is MNHNY and CDR2 is SVGAGI (reference sequence). CDR3 bases: TGTGCCAGCAGTGGACAGTCCTACGAGCAGTACTTC. It specifies CASSGQSYEQYF.

The chain uses TRBV6-1 and TRBJ2-3, with 10 bases identical to TRBD1. J lost 7 bases, V lost 4 bases, and 17 bases had no gene match. CDR1 and CDR2 (germline): MNHNS, SASEGT. The CDR3 extends over 18 amino acids. The CDR3 DNA sequence: TGTGCCAGCAGTGGGGTCCCGGGACAGGGGAATCGTGCTAATACGCAGTATTTT. Protein sequence: CASSGVPGQGNRANTQYF.

The rearrangement joins TRBV11-2 to TRBJ2-3; 7 nucleotides match TRBD2. The CDR3 has 14 amino acids. From germline, CDR1 is SGHAT and CDR2 FQNNGV. The V gene end was trimmed by 3 bases and the J gene end by 1 base; junction bases not matched to a gene: 1. Here the CDR3 reads CASSLGGGTDTQYF. The CDR3 bases are TGTGCCAGCAGCTTGGGGGGGGGCACAGATACGCAGTATTTT.

The rearrangement joins TRBV5-4 to TRBJ2-7, with 10 nucleotides matching TRBD1. CDR1 and CDR2 (germline): SGHNT, YYREEE (reference sequence). Trimming at V came to 4 bases and at J to 6 bases, leaving 10 bases not matched to a gene. The length of the CDR3 is 15 residues. Here the CDR3 DNA reads TGTGCCAGCAGCCCTCCGGGACAGGGGCTCGGCGAGCAGTACTTC. Translation: CASSPPGQGLGEQYF.

The chain joins TRBV11-3 to TRBJ2-3, with TRBD2 matching over 8 bases. The CDR3 length is 15 residues. From germline, CDR1 is SGHNT and CDR2 YENEEA. The junction had 9 bases not matched to a gene; V was cut back by 4 bases and J by 6 bases. The chain's CDR3 is CASSSGPTGGDTQYF. The CDR3 nucleotides are TGTGCCAGCAGCTCCGGACCCACGGGGGGGGATACGCAGTATTTT.